Listed below are T cell receptor beta chains from one sample, sequenced in a study of control samples from healthy donors and cancer patients. TCRdb's copy holds only in-frame clones and misses some; the assay was immunoSEQ multiplex PCR. This table holds tens of thousands of clones, 70% to 90% found once. The sequencing input was blood. The source of these receptors is a woman in her fifties or sixties in good health. Each CDR3 is given with its conserved first and last residue. Clone size, where shown, is once, few, many, or a class for clones that have expanded.

v_gene	abundance	j_gene	CDR3aa
TRBV7-9	-	TRBJ2-1	CASSTDTYNEQFF
TRBV6-6	-	TRBJ1-3	CASSPTGLGNTIYF
TRBV7-8	-	TRBJ1-2	CASSLTRGDYGYTF
TRBV4-2	-	TRBJ2-5	CASSQSLSGRSYQETQYF
TRBV11-3	-	TRBJ2-2	CASSLGGMSTGELFF
TRBV24-1	-	TRBJ2-1	CATSASGGQSEQFF
TRBV18	-	TRBJ2-1	CASSMTSGRAGNEQFF
TRBV27	-	TRBJ1-1	CASKRLGNDPEAFF
TRBV5-1	-	TRBJ2-5	CASSQAPQGAGETQYF
TRBV7-9	-	TRBJ1-3	CASSSRDGGTNSGNTIYF
TRBV9	few	TRBJ1-5	CASSVGFSNQPQHF
TRBV7-6	-	TRBJ1-6	CASSLAGRGSPLHF
TRBV4-3	-	TRBJ1-5	CASSRGHNQPQHF
TRBV6-6	-	TRBJ2-5	CASSYRSEAQYF
TRBV7-2	-	TRBJ1-5	CASSPGRDQPQHF
TRBV7-3	-	TRBJ2-2	CASSSTGGTDTGELFF
TRBV5-1	-	TRBJ1-1	CASRSPTGEAFF
TRBV29-1	-	TRBJ2-1	CSTSDRGLNNEQFF
TRBV7-9	-	TRBJ2-7	CASSSRFGGRSDEQYF
TRBV6-6	-	TRBJ1-1	CASSYQRGEAFF
TRBV5-1	-	TRBJ2-5	CASSLLGTSQETQYF
TRBV6-2/TRBV6-3	once	TRBJ2-7	CASSRVSGAEQYF
TRBV5-1	-	TRBJ1-5	CASSLAPTGGGQPQHF
TRBV7-2	-	TRBJ1-5	CASSLEGIEVSNQPQHF
TRBV9	-	TRBJ1-2	CASSETGGYGYTF
TRBV19	-	TRBJ1-5	CASSIDPGQGAREQPQHF
TRBV6-5	-	TRBJ1-6	CASSTGGERNSPLHF
TRBV28	-	TRBJ2-5	CASSIWGAGDQETQYF
TRBV28	once	TRBJ1-6	CASRSGGSSYNSPLHF
TRBV18	once	TRBJ1-4	CASSPPTEANEKLFF
TRBV5-1	once	TRBJ1-1	CASSPQAATNTEAFF
TRBV7-2	-	TRBJ2-1	CASSQGLVNDEQFF
TRBV19	-	TRBJ1-2	CASSDPGQGNLYGYTF